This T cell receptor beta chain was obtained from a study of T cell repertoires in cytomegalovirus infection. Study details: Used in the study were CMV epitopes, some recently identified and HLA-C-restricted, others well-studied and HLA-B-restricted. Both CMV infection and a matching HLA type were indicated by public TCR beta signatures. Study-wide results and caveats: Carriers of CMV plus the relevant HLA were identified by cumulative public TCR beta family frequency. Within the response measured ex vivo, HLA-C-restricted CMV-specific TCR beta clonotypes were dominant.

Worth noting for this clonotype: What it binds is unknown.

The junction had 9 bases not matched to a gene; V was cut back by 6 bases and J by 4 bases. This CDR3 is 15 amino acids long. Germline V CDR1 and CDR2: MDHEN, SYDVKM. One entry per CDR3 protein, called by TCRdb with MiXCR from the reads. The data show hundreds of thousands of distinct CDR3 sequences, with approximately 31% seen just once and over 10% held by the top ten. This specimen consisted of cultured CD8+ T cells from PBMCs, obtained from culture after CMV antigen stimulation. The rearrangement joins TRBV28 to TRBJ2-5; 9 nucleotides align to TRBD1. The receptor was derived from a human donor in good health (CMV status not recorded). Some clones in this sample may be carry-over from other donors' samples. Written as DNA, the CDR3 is TGTGCCAGCAGACCTCTCCGGGACAGGGTAGAGACCCAGTACTTC. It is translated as CASRPLRDRVETQYF. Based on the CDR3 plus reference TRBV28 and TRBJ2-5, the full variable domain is DVKVTQSSRYLVKRTGEKVFLECVQDMDHENMFWYRQDPGLGLRLIYFSYDVKMKEKGDIPEGYSVSREKKERFSLILESASTNQTSMYLCASRPLRDRVETQYFGPGTRLLVL.